These 2 T cell receptor beta chains originate from one sample sequenced in a study of T cell responses to AZD1222 COVID-19 vaccine. Assay: immunoSEQ multiplex PCR; the TCRdb copy retains only in-frame clones and omits some. This table has under 150,000 clones, 82% appearing once. The source material was peripheral blood, sampled on day 0 of MenACWY control vaccination. The receptors here all came from an adult in good health.

The chain has TRBV3-1 (or the pseudogene TRBV3-2) and TRBJ1-5; the D gene is possibly TRBD1 (6 bases). V gave up 1 base and J gave up 1 base, with 8 bases separating them. The CDR3 runs to 15 residues. Germline values: CDR1 LGHDT, CDR2 YNNKEL (reference sequence). The CDR3 spells CASSQGGRSNQPQHF. The CDR3 DNA is TGTGCCAGCAGCCAAGGGGGGCGCAGCAATCAGCCCCAGCATTTT.

The chain couples TRBV19 to TRBJ1-5, with D perhaps matching TRBD1 (5 bases). Trimming left V 3 bases short and J 5 bases short, with 11 bases between. Germline V gives CDR1 LNHDA, CDR2 SQIVND (reference sequence). This CDR3 contains 14 residues. The CDR3 is CASSIRTYDQPQHF. Written as DNA, the CDR3 is TGTGCCAGTAGTATCCGGACATACGATCAGCCCCAGCATTTT.